This T cell receptor beta chain derives from a study of CD8+ T cells in alopecia areata. Germline CDR1 is SQVTM and CDR2 is ANQGSEA. V gave up 5 bases and J gave up 4 bases, with 15 bases separating them. CDR3 size: 14 residues. Documented treatment: oral pan-JAK inhibitor, 5-10 mg twice daily. Extracted from the samples, RNA was reverse transcribed into cDNA to serve as the sequencing template. Clones were read by immunoSEQ multiplex PCR, and TCRdb kept only the in-frame ones, dropping some. Of about 210,000 clones in the sample, approximately 45% were seen once. Sequencing used CD4+ T cells sorted from blood, obtained at roughly week 36, from a patient treated with tofacitinib. The chain joins TRBV29-1 to TRBJ1-5; tentatively, D is TRBD1 (6 bases). The sequence came from a human donor with alopecia areata. CDR3 in amino acids: CSVSGRGSNQPQHF. Written as DNA, the CDR3 is TGCAGCGTTTCAGGGAGGGGGTCAAATCAGCCCCAGCATTTT.